This T cell receptor beta chain was profiled in a study of T cell repertoires in cytomegalovirus infection. A few counts support this clonotype. Its antigen is still unknown. The CDR3 is 13 amino acids. Germline V gene data show CDR1 as LNHDA and CDR2 as SQIVND (reference sequence). V lost 8 bases, J lost 3 bases, and 11 bases lay in between. TCRdb fed the reads into MiXCR, producing one record per CDR3 protein. The sample lists approximately 730,000 distinct CDR3 sequences, 33% occurring once. The rearrangement links TRBV19 to TRBJ1-5; TRBD1 is a possible D gene (5 bases). The source was cultured PBMCs, collected from culture after CMV antigen stimulation. The clonotype was recovered from a human donor in good health (CMV status not recorded). Some clones in this sample may be carry-over from other donors' samples. CDR3 amino acids: CASARASNQPQHF. CDR3 nucleotide sequence: TGTGCCAGTGCCAGGGCGTCCAATCAGCCCCAGCATTTT.